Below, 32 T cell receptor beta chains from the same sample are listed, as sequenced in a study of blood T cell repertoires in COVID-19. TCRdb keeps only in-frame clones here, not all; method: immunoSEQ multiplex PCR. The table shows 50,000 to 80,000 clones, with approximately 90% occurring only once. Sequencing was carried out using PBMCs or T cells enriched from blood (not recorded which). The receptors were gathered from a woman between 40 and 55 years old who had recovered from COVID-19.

The DNA for the CDR3 is TGTGCCAGCAGTTGGGGGCGGAATAATTCACCCCTCCACTTT. This codes for CASSWGRNNSPLHF. V gene TRBV27 combines with J gene TRBJ1-6; maybe TRBD1 (6 bases). In germline, CDR1 is MNHEY, CDR2 SMNVEV (reference sequence). The CDR3 consists of 14 residues. V was clipped by 4 bases and J by 5 bases, with 9 bases between them.

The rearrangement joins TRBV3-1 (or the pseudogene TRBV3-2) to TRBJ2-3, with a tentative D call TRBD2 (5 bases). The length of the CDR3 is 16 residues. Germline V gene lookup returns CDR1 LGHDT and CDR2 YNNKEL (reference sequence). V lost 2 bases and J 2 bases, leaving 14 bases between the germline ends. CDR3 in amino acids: CASSQIAPGSTDTQYF. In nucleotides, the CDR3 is TGTGCCAGCAGCCAAATTGCCCCGGGATCCACAGATACGCAGTATTTT.

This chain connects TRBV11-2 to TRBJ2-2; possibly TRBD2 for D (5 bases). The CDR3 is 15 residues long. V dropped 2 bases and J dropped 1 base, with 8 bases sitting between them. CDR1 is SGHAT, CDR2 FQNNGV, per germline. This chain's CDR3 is CASSLNRGNTGELFF. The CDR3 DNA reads TGTGCCAGCAGCTTAAATCGGGGGAACACCGGGGAGCTGTTTTTT.

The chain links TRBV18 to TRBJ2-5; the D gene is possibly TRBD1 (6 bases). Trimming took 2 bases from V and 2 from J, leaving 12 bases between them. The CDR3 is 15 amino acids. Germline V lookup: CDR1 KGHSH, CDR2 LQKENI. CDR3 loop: CASSPNTRGQETQYF. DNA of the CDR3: TGTGCCAGCTCACCAAACACAAGGGGGCAAGAGACCCAGTACTTC.

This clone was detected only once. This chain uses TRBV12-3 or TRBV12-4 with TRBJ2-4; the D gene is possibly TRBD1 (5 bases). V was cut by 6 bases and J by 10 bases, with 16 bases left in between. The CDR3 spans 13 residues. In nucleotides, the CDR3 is TGTGCCAGCAGAGGGGCGCACGCCGATATTCAGTACTTC. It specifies CASRGAHADIQYF.

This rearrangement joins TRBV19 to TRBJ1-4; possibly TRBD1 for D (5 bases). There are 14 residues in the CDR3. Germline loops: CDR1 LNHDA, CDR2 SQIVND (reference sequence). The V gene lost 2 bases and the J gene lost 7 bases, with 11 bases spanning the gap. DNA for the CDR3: TGTGCCAGTAGTATAAGGGGTATGGTTGAAAAACTGTTTTTT. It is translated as CASSIRGMVEKLFF. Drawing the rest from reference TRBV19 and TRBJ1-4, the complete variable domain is DGGITQSPKYLFRKEGQNVTLSCEQNLNHDAMYWYRQDPGQGLRLIYYSQIVNDFQKGDIAEGYSVSREKKESFPLTVTSAQKNPTAFYLCASSIRGMVEKLFFGSGTQLSVL.

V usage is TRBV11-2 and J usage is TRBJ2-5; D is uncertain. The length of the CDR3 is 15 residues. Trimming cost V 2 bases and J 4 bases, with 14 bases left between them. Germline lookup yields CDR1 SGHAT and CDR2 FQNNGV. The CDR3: CASSLLIAGSETQYF. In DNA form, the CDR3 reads TGTGCCAGCAGCTTATTAATCGCAGGCTCAGAGACCCAGTACTTC.

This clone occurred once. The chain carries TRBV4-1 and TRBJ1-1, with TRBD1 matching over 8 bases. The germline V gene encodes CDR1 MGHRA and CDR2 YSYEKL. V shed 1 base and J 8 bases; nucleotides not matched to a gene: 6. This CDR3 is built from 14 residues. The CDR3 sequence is CASSQADGQGEAFF. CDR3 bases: TGCGCCAGCAGCCAAGCCGATGGACAGGGCGAAGCTTTCTTT.

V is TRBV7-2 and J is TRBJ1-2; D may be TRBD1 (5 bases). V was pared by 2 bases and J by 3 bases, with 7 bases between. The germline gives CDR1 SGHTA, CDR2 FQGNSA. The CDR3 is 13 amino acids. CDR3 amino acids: CASSLQGDYGYTF. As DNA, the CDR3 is TGTGCCAGCAGCTTACAGGGTGACTATGGCTACACCTTC. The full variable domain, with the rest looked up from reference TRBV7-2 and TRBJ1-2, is GAGVSQSPSNKVTEKGKDVELRCDPISGHTALYWYRQSLGQGLEFLIYFQGNSAPDKSGLPSDRFSAERTGGSVSTLTIQRTQQEDSAVYLCASSLQGDYGYTFGSGTRLTVV.

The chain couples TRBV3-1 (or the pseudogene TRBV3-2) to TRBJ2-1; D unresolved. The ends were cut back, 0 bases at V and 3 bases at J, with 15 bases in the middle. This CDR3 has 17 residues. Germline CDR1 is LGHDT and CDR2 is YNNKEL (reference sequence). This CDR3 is CASSQDGLIGYYNEQFF. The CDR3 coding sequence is TGTGCCAGCAGCCAAGATGGGTTGATCGGGTACTACAATGAGCAGTTCTTC.

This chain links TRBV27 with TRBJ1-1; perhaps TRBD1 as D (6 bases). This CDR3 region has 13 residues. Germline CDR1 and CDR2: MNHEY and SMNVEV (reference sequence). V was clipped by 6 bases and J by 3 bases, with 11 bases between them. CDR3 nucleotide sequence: TGTGCCAGCAGGGTACAGGGTTACACTGAAGCTTTCTTT. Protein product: CASRVQGYTEAFF.

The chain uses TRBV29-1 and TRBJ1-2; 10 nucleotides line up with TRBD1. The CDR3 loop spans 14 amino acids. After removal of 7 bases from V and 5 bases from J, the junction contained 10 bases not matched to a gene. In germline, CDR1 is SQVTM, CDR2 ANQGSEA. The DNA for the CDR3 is TGCAGCGCCCCGGACAGGGGGATCCCTTATGGCTACACCTTC. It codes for CSAPDRGIPYGYTF.

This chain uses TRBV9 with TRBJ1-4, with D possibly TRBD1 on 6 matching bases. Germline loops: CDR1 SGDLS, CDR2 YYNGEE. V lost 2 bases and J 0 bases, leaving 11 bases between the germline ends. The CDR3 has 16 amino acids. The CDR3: CASSVGGSATNEKLFF. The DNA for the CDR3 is TGTGCCAGCAGCGTTGGGGGCTCAGCAACTAATGAAAAACTGTTTTTT.

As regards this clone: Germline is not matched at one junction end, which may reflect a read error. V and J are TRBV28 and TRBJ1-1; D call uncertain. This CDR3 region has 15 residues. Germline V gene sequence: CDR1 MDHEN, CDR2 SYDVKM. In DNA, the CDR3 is TGTGCCAGCAGATTTTCGACGGCCGGGATGTCTGAGGCTTTCTTT. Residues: CASRFSTAGMSEAFF.

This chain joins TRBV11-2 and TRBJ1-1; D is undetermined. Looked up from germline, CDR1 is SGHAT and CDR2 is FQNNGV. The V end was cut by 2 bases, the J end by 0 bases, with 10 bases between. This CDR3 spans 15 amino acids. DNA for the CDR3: TGTGCCAGCAGCTTATTGCTAGGAGTGAACACTGAAGCTTTCTTT. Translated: CASSLLLGVNTEAFF.

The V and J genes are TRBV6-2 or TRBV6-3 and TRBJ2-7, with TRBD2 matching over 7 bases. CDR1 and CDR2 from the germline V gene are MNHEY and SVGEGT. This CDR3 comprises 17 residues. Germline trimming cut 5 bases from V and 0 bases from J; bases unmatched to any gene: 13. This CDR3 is CASSPNWGGVISYEQYF. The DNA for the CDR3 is TGTGCCAGCAGTCCCAACTGGGGAGGGGTTATCTCCTACGAGCAGTACTTC.

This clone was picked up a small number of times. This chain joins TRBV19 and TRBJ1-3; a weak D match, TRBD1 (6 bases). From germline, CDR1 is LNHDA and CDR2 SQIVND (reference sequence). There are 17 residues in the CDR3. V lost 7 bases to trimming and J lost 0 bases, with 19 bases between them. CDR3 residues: CASISFSGHNSGNTIYF. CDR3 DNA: TGTGCCAGTATCTCATTCTCGGGACACAACTCTGGAAACACCATATATTTT. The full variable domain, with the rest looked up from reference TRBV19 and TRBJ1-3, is DGGITQSPKYLFRKEGQNVTLSCEQNLNHDAMYWYRQDPGQGLRLIYYSQIVNDFQKGDIAEGYSVSREKKESFPLTVTSAQKNPTAFYLCASISFSGHNSGNTIYFGEGSWLTVV.

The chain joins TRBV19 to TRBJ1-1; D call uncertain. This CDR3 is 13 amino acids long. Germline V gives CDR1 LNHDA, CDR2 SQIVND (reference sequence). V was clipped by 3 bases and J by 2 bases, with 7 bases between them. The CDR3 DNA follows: TGTGCCAGTAGTATCCGAGCTAACACTGAAGCTTTCTTT. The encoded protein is CASSIRANTEAFF.

The CDR3 coding sequence is TGTGCCAGTAGTATGCAGGTTGGGTCGGGGGAGACCCAGTACTTC. Protein sequence: CASSMQVGSGETQYF. The chain is built from TRBV19 and TRBJ2-5; possibly TRBD2 for D (5 bases). Between the trimmed V and J ends, which lost 3 bases and 5 bases, there was a span of 16 bases. CDR3 length: 15 amino acids. The V gene's germline CDR1 is LNHDA and CDR2 SQIVND (reference sequence).

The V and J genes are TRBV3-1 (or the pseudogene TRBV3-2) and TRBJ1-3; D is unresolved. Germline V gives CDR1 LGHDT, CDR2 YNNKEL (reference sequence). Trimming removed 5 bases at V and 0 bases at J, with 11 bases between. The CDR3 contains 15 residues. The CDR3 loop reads CASSNGANSGNTIYF. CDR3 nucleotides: TGTGCCAGCAGCAACGGAGCCAACTCTGGAAACACCATATATTTT.

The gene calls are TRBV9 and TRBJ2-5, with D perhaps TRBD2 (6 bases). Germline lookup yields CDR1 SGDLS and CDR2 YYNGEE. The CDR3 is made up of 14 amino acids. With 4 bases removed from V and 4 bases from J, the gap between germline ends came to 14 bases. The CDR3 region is CASSPPGRGETQYF. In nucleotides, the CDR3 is TGTGCCAGCAGCCCACCCGGGAGAGGAGAGACCCAGTACTTC.

CDR3 in amino acids: CASSYGGQKQETQYF. CDR3 nucleotide sequence: TGTGCCAGCAGTTACGGCGGACAGAAACAAGAGACCCAGTACTTC. The V and J genes are TRBV6-5 and TRBJ2-5, with D tentatively TRBD1 (6 bases). From germline, CDR1 is MNHEY and CDR2 SVGAGI. The V end lost 2 bases, the J end lost 2 bases, and 12 bases lay between the germline ends. This CDR3 contains 15 residues.

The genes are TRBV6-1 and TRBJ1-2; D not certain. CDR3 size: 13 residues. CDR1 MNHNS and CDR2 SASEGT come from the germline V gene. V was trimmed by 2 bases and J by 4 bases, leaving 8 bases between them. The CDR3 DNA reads TGTGCCAGCAGTGAAAATGCAGGCTATGGCTACACCTTC. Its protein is CASSENAGYGYTF.

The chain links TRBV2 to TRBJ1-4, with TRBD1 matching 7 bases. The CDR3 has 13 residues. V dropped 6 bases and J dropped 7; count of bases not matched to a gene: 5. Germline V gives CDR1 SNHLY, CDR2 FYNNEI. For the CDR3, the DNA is TGTGCCAGCAGGAGACAGGGCCTTGAAAAACTGTTTTTT. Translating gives CASRRQGLEKLFF.

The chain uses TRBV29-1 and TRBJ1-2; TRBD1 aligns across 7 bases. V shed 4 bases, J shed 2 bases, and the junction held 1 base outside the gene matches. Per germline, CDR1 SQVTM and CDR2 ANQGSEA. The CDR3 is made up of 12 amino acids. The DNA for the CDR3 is TGCAGCGTTGGGACAGGAAACTATGGCTACACCTTC. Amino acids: CSVGTGNYGYTF.

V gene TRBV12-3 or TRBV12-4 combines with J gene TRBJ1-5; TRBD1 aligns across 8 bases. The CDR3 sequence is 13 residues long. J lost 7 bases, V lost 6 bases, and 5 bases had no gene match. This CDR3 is CASREQGEQPQHF. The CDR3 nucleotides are TGTGCCAGCAGGGAACAGGGGGAGCAGCCCCAGCATTTT.

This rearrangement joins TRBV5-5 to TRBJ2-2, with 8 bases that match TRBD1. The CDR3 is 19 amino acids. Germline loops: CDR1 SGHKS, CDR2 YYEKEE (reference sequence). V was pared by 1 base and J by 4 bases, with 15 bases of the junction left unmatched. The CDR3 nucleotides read TGTGCCAGCAGCTTGACCCCACCCAACAGGGGGTGGGGCACCGGGGAGCTGTTTTTT. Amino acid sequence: CASSLTPPNRGWGTGELFF.

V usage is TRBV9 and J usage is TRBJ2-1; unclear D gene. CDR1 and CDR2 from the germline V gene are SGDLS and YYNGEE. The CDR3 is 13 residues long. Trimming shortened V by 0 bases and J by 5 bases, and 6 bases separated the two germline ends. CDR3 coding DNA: TGTGCCAGCAGCGTAGGCACAAACAATGAGCAGTTCTTC. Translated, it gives CASSVGTNNEQFF.

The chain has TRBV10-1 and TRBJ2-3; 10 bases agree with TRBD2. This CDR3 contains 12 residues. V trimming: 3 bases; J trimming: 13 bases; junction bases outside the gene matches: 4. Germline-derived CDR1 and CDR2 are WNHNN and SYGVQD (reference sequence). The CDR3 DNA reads TGCGCCAGCAGTGAAAGCGGGGGGGCTAAGTATTTT. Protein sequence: CASSESGGAKYF.

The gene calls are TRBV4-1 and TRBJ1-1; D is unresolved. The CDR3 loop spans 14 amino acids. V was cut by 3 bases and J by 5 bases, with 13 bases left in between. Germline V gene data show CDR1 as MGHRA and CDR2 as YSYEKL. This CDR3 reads CASSQGREGTEAFF. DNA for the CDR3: TGCGCCAGCAGCCAGGGGAGGGAAGGGACTGAAGCTTTCTTT.

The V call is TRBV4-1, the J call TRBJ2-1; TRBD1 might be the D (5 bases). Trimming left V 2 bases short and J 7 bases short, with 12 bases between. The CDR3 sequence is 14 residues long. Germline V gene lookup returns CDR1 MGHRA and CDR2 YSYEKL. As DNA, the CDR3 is TGCGCCAGCAGCCAACTAGGGGAATGGAATGAGCAGTTCTTC. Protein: CASSQLGEWNEQFF.

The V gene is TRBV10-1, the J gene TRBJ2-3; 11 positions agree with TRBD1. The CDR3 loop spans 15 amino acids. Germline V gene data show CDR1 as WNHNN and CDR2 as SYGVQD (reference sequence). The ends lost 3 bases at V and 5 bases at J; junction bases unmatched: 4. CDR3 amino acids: CASSDRGQGEDTQYF. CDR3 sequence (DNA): TGCGCCAGCAGTGATCGGGGACAGGGGGAAGATACGCAGTATTTT.